What follows are 22 T cell receptor beta chains derived from one specimen sequenced in a study of radiotherapy plus CTLA-4 blockade in lung cancer. Repertoires were generated with immunoSEQ multiplex PCR, while TCRdb's copy carries only in-frame clones and drops some. The sample consists of 12,000 to 15,000 clones, around three quarters of them appearing once. The sequencing here drew on peripheral blood, taken from a patient treated with radiotherapy plus ipilimumab. These receptors were collected from a human donor with non-small cell lung cancer whose response to radiotherapy plus ipilimumab could not be evaluated.

In this sample, this clone turned up a few times. The chain recombines TRBV7-2 with TRBJ1-5; D is unclear. The V gene's germline CDR1 is SGHTA and CDR2 FQGNSA. V lost 1 base and J 5 bases, leaving 9 bases between the germline ends. This CDR3 comprises 14 residues. This chain's CDR3 is CASSLGGMDQPQHF. The CDR3 DNA reads as TGTGCCAGCAGCTTAGGCGGGATGGATCAGCCCCAGCATTTT.

V usage is TRBV1 and J usage is TRBJ2-2; the table names TRBD2, a call not compared with the DNA. TRBV1 is marked as a pseudogene. The CDR3 is 19 residues long. CDR3 sequence: CTSSQAGTSGTANTGELFF. The CDR3 DNA follows: TGCACCAGCAGCCAAGCTGGGACTAGCGGGACGGCGAACACCGGGGAGCTGTTTTTT.

This clone was observed at least ten times. V gene TRBV28 combines with J gene TRBJ1-1; TRBD1 might be the D (6 bases). CDR1 is MDHEN, CDR2 SYDVKM, per germline. The CDR3 runs to 14 residues. The V end was cut by 7 bases, the J end by 4 bases, with 16 bases between. CDR3 region: CASKPDRRSTEAFF. CDR3 in DNA: TGTGCCAGCAAACCCGACAGGAGAAGCACTGAAGCTTTCTTT.

The chain has TRBV5-1 and TRBJ2-1; possibly TRBD1 for D (5 bases). The germline V and J ends were trimmed by 1 base and 2 bases, with 7 bases remaining between them. This CDR3 is built from 14 residues. The germline V gene encodes CDR1 SGHRS and CDR2 YFSETQ. The CDR3 nucleotides read TGCGCCAGCAGCTTGCAGGGTCCCTACAATGAGCAGTTCTTC. Protein product: CASSLQGPYNEQFF.

This clone was recorded a few times. The rearrangement links TRBV10-1 to TRBJ1-1; D possibly corresponds to TRBD1 (5 bases). V was shortened by 2 bases and J by 3 bases, with 7 bases between the two germline ends. Per the germline V gene, CDR1 is WNHNN and CDR2 is SYGVQD (reference sequence). This CDR3 has 13 amino acids. The CDR3 sequence is CASSEGHYTEAFF. CDR3 in DNA: TGCGCCAGCAGTGAGGGACATTACACTGAAGCTTTCTTT.

CDR3 in DNA: TGTGCCAGCAGTGCCGGGGACAGCCTTTTTGATTCACCCCTCCACTTT. This encodes CASSAGDSLFDSPLHF. The chain couples TRBV27 to TRBJ1-6; 7 bases map to TRBD1. The trim removed 5 bases at V and 8 bases at J, leaving 12 bases unmatched. The CDR3 has 16 residues. Germline V lookup: CDR1 MNHEY, CDR2 SMNVEV (reference sequence).

The chain recombines TRBV5-4 with TRBJ1-2; D call uncertain. V lost 2 bases, J lost 1 base, and 9 bases lay in between. CDR3 length: 14 amino acids. In germline, CDR1 is SGHNT, CDR2 YYREEE (reference sequence). CDR3 sequence reads: CASSLNSYNYGYTF. The CDR3 nucleotides read TGTGCCAGCAGCTTAAACAGCTATAACTATGGCTACACCTTC.

Regarding this clone: The junction departs from the called germline gene at one end, perhaps through a read error. The rearrangement links TRBV7-7 to TRBJ1-3; D remains unclear. The CDR3 is 16 amino acids. The germline CDR1 and CDR2 sequences are SSHAT and FNYEAQ (reference sequence). The CDR3, as DNA: TGTGCTAGCAGTCCCGGGTCTTCGACTTCTGGAAACACCATATATTTT. Protein: CASSPGSSTSGNTIYF.

V usage is TRBV5-1 and J usage is TRBJ1-6; no clear D gene. The V end was cut by 1 base, the J end by 4 bases, with 9 bases between. CDR3 length: 15 residues. The V gene's germline CDR1 is SGHRS and CDR2 YFSETQ. The CDR3 DNA sequence: TGCGCCAGCAGCTTGTCCACAGATTATAATTCACCCCTCCACTTT. It translates to CASSLSTDYNSPLHF.

V and J are TRBV7-6 and TRBJ2-4; TRBD1 aligns across 7 bases. The germline CDR1 and CDR2 sequences are SGHVS and FNYEAQ. The CDR3 has 14 residues. Trimming at V came to 2 bases and at J to 6 bases, leaving 4 bases not matched to a gene. CDR3 sequence (DNA): TGTGCCAGCAGCTTAAAGAGACAGGGAAACATTCAGTACTTC. Residues: CASSLKRQGNIQYF. Full variable domain (rest looked up from reference TRBV7-6 and TRBJ2-4): GAGVSQSPRYKVTKRGQDVALRCDPISGHVSLYWYRQALGQGPEFLTYFNYEAQQDKSGLPNDRFSAERPEGSISTLTIQRTEQRDSAMYRCASSLKRQGNIQYFGAGTRLSVL.

The chain is built from TRBV30 and TRBJ1-5; D is ambiguous. Germline V gives CDR1 GTSNPN, CDR2 SVGIG (reference sequence). V was trimmed by 0 bases and J by 1 base, leaving 13 bases between them. The CDR3 spans 16 residues. Written as DNA, the CDR3 is TGTGCCTGGAGTGTTCGTTCAAGAGGGAGCAATCAGCCCCAGCATTTT. As protein: CAWSVRSRGSNQPQHF.

The CDR3 region is CASSPPPRADTQYF. In DNA form, the CDR3 reads TGTGCCAGCTCACCACCGCCCCGAGCAGATACGCAGTATTTT. The gene calls are TRBV18 and TRBJ2-3; D is unresolved. Germline loops: CDR1 KGHSH, CDR2 LQKENI. The ends were cut back, 0 bases at V and 4 bases at J, with 8 bases in the middle. The CDR3 has 14 amino acids. Drawing the rest from reference TRBV18 and TRBJ2-3, the complete variable domain is NAGVMQNPRHLVRRRGQEARLRCSPMKGHSHVYWYRQLPEEGLKFMVYLQKENIIDESGMPKERFSAEFPKEGPSILRIQQVVRGDSAAYFCASSPPPRADTQYFGPGTRLTVL.

V is TRBV5-1 and J is TRBJ2-5; 7 bases agree with TRBD1. The J call may be wrong; the DNA end is better matched by TRBJ2-7. This CDR3 has 16 residues. Germline CDR1 reads SGHRS; CDR2 reads YFSETQ. This chain's CDR3 is CASSLVGGSSSYEQYF. DNA for the CDR3: TGCGCCAGCAGCTTGGTAGGGGGCTCCAGCTCCTACGAGCAGTACTTC.

The rearrangement links TRBV4-3 to TRBJ2-2; perhaps TRBD1 as D (5 bases). The CDR3 runs 18 residues. V was shortened by 1 base and J by 3 bases, with 18 bases between the two germline ends. The germline V gene has CDR1 LGHNA and CDR2 YSLEER. In nucleotides, the CDR3 is TGCGCCAGCAGCCAAGCAAGGATACGCCTCAGGGACACCGGGGAGCTGTTTTTT. Translation gives CASSQARIRLRDTGELFF.

There are a few counts of this clone. The chain carries TRBV5-1 and TRBJ1-1, with D unresolved. Trimming left V 0 bases short and J 12 bases short, with 15 bases between. Germline V gene lookup returns CDR1 SGHRS and CDR2 YFSETQ. The CDR3 extends over 13 amino acids. Here the CDR3 DNA reads TGCGCCAGCAGCTTGGGTTCGGGTTGGTTAACTTTCTTT. Translation gives CASSLGSGWLTFF.

V is TRBV12-5 and J is TRBJ2-3, with TRBD1 matching over 10 bases. J gave up 4 bases and V 3 bases, and 4 bases lay outside the gene matches. Looked up from germline, CDR1 is LGHNT and CDR2 is FRNRAP. This CDR3 comprises 15 residues. CDR3 sequence reads: CASGFGTGAADTQYF. Written as DNA, the CDR3 is TGTGCTAGTGGTTTTGGGACAGGGGCGGCAGATACGCAGTATTTT.

This chain uses TRBV6-4 with TRBJ2-3, with 7 positions matching TRBD1. V trimming: 5 bases; J trimming: 2 bases; junction bases outside the gene matches: 4. The CDR3 covers 14 residues. Germline V CDR1 and CDR2: MRHNA, SNTAGT. The CDR3 DNA reads TGTGCCAGCAGTTACAGGGGCGACACAGATACGCAGTATTTT. Encoded protein: CASSYRGDTDTQYF.

The chain employs TRBV12-2 and TRBJ2-5; the table names TRBD2, a call not compared with the DNA. TRBV12-2 is a documented pseudogene. The CDR3 loop spans 20 amino acids. The CDR3 is CASRLEKLAESSLAQETQYF. For the CDR3, the DNA is TGTGCAAGTCGCTTAGAAAAACTAGCGGAATCTTCACTCGCTCAAGAGACCCAGTACTTC.

The chain couples TRBV30 to TRBJ1-4; 7 nucleotides align to TRBD1. This CDR3 has 14 residues. With 3 bases clipped from V and 5 bases from J, the junction kept 6 bases outside the gene matches. CDR1 is GTSNPN and CDR2 is SVGIG in the germline V gene (reference sequence). As DNA, the CDR3 is TGTGCCTGGAGACAGGGGTCCGGGAATGAAAAACTGTTTTTT. As protein: CAWRQGSGNEKLFF. The whole variable domain, filled in from reference TRBV30 and TRBJ1-4, reads SQTIHQWPATLVQPVGSPLSLECTVEGTSNPNLYWYRQAAGRGLQLLFYSVGIGQISSEVPQNLSASRPQDRQFILSSKKLLLSDSGFYLCAWRQGSGNEKLFFGSGTQLSVL.

This clone was counted many times. This chain uses TRBV7-2 with TRBJ1-2; D ambiguous. Trimming took off 5 bases at V and 1 base at J, with 8 bases between the two ends. The CDR3 spans 13 residues. Germline loops: CDR1 SGHTA, CDR2 FQGNSA. CDR3 DNA: TGTGCCAGCAGCAGCTCCAATAACTATGGCTACACCTTC. Translated, it gives CASSSSNNYGYTF. The full variable domain, completed using reference TRBV7-2 and TRBJ1-2, is GAGVSQSPSNKVTEKGKDVELRCDPISGHTALYWYRQSLGQGLEFLIYFQGNSAPDKSGLPSDRFSAERTGGSVSTLTIQRTQQEDSAVYLCASSSSNNYGYTFGSGTRLTVV.

V usage is TRBV6-1 and J usage is TRBJ1-2; 12 nucleotides line up with TRBD1. CDR3 length: 16 amino acids. The germline gives CDR1 MNHNS, CDR2 SASEGT. J lost 8 bases, V lost 2 bases, and 9 bases had no gene match. The CDR3 DNA sequence: TGTGCCAGCAGTGAAAGCTTGGGACAGGGGGCGCGGGGCTACACCTTC. Translation gives CASSESLGQGARGYTF.

This clone occurred a few times. A far larger clone lies a single base away; this is likely a read error. The J gene is TRBJ1-1, the V gene TRBV30; D is uncertain. Looked up from germline, CDR1 is GTSNPN and CDR2 is SVGIG (reference sequence). This CDR3 spans 11 amino acids. V was clipped by 4 bases and J by 10 bases, with 13 bases between them. The CDR3 nucleotides read TGTGCCTGGACAGCGTCATGGTTAGCTTTCTTT. Amino acids: CAWTASWLAFF.